This T cell receptor (beta chain) is drawn from a study of T cell changes during pregnancy in multiple sclerosis. The ends lost 1 base at V and 3 bases at J; junction bases unmatched: 17. The germline V gene encodes CDR1 LNHNV and CDR2 YYDKDF (reference sequence). This CDR3 comprises 19 residues. Some clones are missing from TCRdb's copy, which holds only in-frame ones; the method was immunoSEQ multiplex PCR. There are roughly 26,000 clones in the sample; roughly nine tenths occur only once, and roughly 17% lies in the top ten. Source: CD8+ T cells from peripheral blood mononuclear cells, taken in the second trimester of pregnancy. This TCR was recovered from a female donor with multiple sclerosis, enrolled in a pregnancy study. The chain recombines TRBV15 with TRBJ2-5; 7 bases agree with TRBD1. CDR3 loop: CATSRAPPPDRNWEETQYF. The CDR3, as DNA: TGTGCCACCAGCAGAGCCCCCCCGCCGGACAGGAATTGGGAAGAGACCCAGTACTTC.